The source of this T cell receptor beta chain is a study of cytomegalovirus exposure and HLA in healthy donors. The study, taken as a whole, reports: Sequences of the TCR beta chain were said to predict the HLA-A and HLA-B alleles of most subjects accurately. It was reported that the classifier diagnosed cytomegalovirus status with high specificity and sensitivity in both the original and validation cohorts.

This clone was detected once. Antigen unknown. This CDR3 is built from 14 residues. CDR1 is SGHDN and CDR2 is FVKESK in the germline V gene. With 4 bases removed from V and 8 bases from J, the gap between germline ends came to 17 bases. The PCR was carried out with 60 Vbeta primers and 13 Jbeta primers. Profiling relied on immunoSEQ multiplex PCR, and the TCRdb table lists in-frame clones only, not all of them. This sample has tens of thousands of clones, with 75% found just once. Sequencing used PBMCs. The chain is built from TRBV14 and TRBJ1-2; D remains ambiguous. This sequence originates from a woman aged 40 to 50 in good health and CMV-seropositive. The CDR3 DNA is TGTGCCAGCAGCCGTATGGGGTCCGCGGGGGGCTACACCTTC. Its translation: CASSRMGSAGGYTF.